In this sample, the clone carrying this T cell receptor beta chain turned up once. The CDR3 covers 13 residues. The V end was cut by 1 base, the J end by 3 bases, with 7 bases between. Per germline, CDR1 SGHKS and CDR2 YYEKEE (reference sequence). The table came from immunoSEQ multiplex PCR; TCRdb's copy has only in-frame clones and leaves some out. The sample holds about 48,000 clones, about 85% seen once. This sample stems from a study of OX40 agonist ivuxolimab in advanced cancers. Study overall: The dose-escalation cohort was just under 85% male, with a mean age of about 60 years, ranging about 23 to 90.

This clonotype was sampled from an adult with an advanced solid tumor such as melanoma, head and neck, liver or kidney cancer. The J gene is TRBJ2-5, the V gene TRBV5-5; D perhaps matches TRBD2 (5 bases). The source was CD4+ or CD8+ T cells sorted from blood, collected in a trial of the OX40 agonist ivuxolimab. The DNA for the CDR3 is TGTGCCAGCAGCTTGATGGGAGAAGAGACCCAGTACTTC. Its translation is CASSLMGEETQYF.